The 20 T cell receptor beta chains presented below share a single source sample, sequenced in a study of chemoradiotherapy in HPV16-positive cancers. Method: immunoSEQ multiplex PCR; TCRdb's copy keeps in-frame clones and lacks some. The sample holds 300 to 350 clones; about 91% are singletons and the top ten take approximately 7.2%. The sequencing used tumor tissue, collected from a patient who underwent chemoradiotherapy. The origin of the receptors is a human donor with HPV-associated anogenital cancer.

The rearrangement links TRBV27 to TRBJ2-7, with TRBD2 identical over 11 bases. The CDR3 sequence is 15 residues long. The germline gives CDR1 MNHEY, CDR2 SMNVEV (reference sequence). Trimming removed 6 bases from V and 4 bases from J; junction bases left unmatched: 8. CDR3 loop: CASSPSGGPLYEQYV. The DNA for the CDR3 is TGTGCCAGCAGCCCTAGCGGGGGGCCCTTATACGAGCAGTACGTC.

The chain employs TRBV20-1 and TRBJ2-7; D unclear. The germline CDR1 and CDR2 sequences are DFQATT and SNEGSKA (reference sequence). Trimming took 2 bases from V and 2 from J, leaving 4 bases between them. The CDR3 is made up of 11 amino acids. Written as DNA, the CDR3 is TGCAGTGCTAGACTAGCCTACGAGCAGTACTTC. Translating it yields CSARLAYEQYF.

The chain recombines TRBV11-2 with TRBJ1-1; D is undetermined. This CDR3 is 14 amino acids long. The germline V gene encodes CDR1 SGHAT and CDR2 FQNNGV. V shed 7 bases and J shed 6 bases, with 18 bases lying between them. This CDR3 reads CASKFTPRVPEAFF. The CDR3 DNA reads as TGTGCCAGCAAATTTACCCCTAGGGTACCTGAAGCTTTCTTT.

The rearrangement links TRBV5-1 to TRBJ2-7; the match to TRBD2 covers 10 bases. J lost 3 bases, V lost 4 bases, and 28 bases had no gene match. This CDR3 is 22 amino acids long. Germline-derived CDR1 and CDR2 are SGHRS and YFSETQ. CDR3 bases: TGCGCCAGCAGCGTGACAGGACTAGCGGTGGGAGTACTGTGGCCGAGCCTCTACGAGCAGTACTTC. Protein product: CASSVTGLAVGVLWPSLYEQYF.

This sequence joins TRBV14 and TRBJ2-2; D is uncertain. Between the trimmed V and J ends, which lost 3 bases and 8 bases, there was a span of 10 bases. Germline CDR1 is SGHDN and CDR2 is FVKESK. The CDR3 extends over 13 amino acids. Here the CDR3 reads CASSQASIGELFF. Written as DNA, the CDR3 is TGTGCCAGCAGCCAGGCTTCAATTGGGGAGCTGTTTTTT.

V is TRBV6-5 and J is TRBJ1-2; D remains ambiguous. The germline V and J ends were trimmed by 0 bases and 5 bases, with 7 bases remaining between them. In germline, CDR1 is MNHEY, CDR2 SVGAGI. The CDR3 extends over 13 amino acids. The CDR3 spells CASSYSSSYGYTF. The DNA of the CDR3 is TGTGCCAGCAGTTACTCGAGTAGTTATGGCTACACCTTC.

DNA for the CDR3: TGCAGCGCCGGGGGGCCTGACAGAGGATGGGACACTGAAGCTTTCTTT. It translates to CSAGGPDRGWDTEAFF. The chain has TRBV29-1 and TRBJ1-1; TRBD1 might be the D (6 bases). Germline V lookup: CDR1 SQVTM, CDR2 ANQGSEA. This CDR3 region has 16 residues. V was shortened by 7 bases and J by 3 bases, with 24 bases between the two germline ends.

The rearrangement links TRBV6-1 to TRBJ2-3, with 12 bases identical to TRBD2. This CDR3 contains 15 residues. With 5 bases clipped from V and 6 bases from J, the junction kept 6 bases outside the gene matches. The germline V gene encodes CDR1 MNHNS and CDR2 SASEGT. As DNA, the CDR3 is TGTGCCAGCAGTTCCCTAGCGGGGGGGAGCGATACGCAGTATTTT. Its translation is CASSSLAGGSDTQYF.

The genes are TRBV10-3 and TRBJ2-6; D gene uncertain. CDR1 is ENHRY and CDR2 is SYGVKD in the germline V gene. V was shortened by 5 bases and J by 5 bases, with 22 bases between the two germline ends. The CDR3 sequence is 18 residues long. The CDR3 DNA is TGTGCCATCAGTCAAAAGTCCTGTATACAAAGTCGGGCCAACGTCCTGACTTTC. Translating it yields CAISQKSCIQSRANVLTF.

The V gene is TRBV30, the J gene TRBJ2-3; D might be TRBD2 (6 bases). Germline-derived CDR1 and CDR2 are GTSNPN and SVGIG (reference sequence). V was cut by 4 bases and J by 6 bases, with 11 bases left in between. The CDR3 sequence is 12 residues long. Written as DNA, the CDR3 is TGTGCCTGGAAGGGAGGCGGGGATACGCAGTATTTT. It yields the protein CAWKGGGDTQYF.

The chain has TRBV7-2 and TRBJ1-1, with TRBD1 matching over 7 bases. Germline CDR1 SGHTA, CDR2 FQGNSA. Trimming cost V 5 bases and J 4 bases; bases outside gene matches: 7. CDR3 size: 14 residues. The CDR3 sequence: CASSQTGLGTEAFF. CDR3 nucleotides: TGTGCCAGCAGCCAGACAGGGTTGGGCACTGAAGCTTTCTTT.

The chain employs TRBV6-5 and TRBJ2-3; tentatively, D is TRBD1 or TRBD2 (5 bases each). V lost 7 bases to trimming and J lost 2 bases, with 16 bases between them. CDR3 length equals 15 residues. CDR1 MNHEY and CDR2 SVGAGI come from the germline V gene. The CDR3 sequence is CASNEGSGITDTQYF. The CDR3 DNA reads as TGTGCCAGCAATGAGGGGTCGGGAATCACAGATACGCAGTATTTT.

The chain employs TRBV29-1 and TRBJ1-5; TRBD1 aligns across 8 bases. This CDR3 is built from 12 residues. Trimming took 4 bases from V and 4 from J; bases not matched to a gene: 0. CDR1 and CDR2 from the germline V gene are SQVTM and ANQGSEA. The CDR3 protein is CSVGQGNQPQHF. The CDR3 DNA reads as TGCAGCGTTGGACAGGGGAATCAGCCCCAGCATTTT.

The gene calls are TRBV30 and TRBJ2-7; 13 nucleotides line up with TRBD2. Trimming removed 2 bases from V and 4 bases from J; junction bases left unmatched: 5. The V gene's germline CDR1 is GTSNPN and CDR2 SVGIG (reference sequence). The CDR3 runs 15 residues. The CDR3 reads CAWSSLLAGGYEQYF. The CDR3 DNA sequence: TGTGCCTGGAGTTCACTACTAGCGGGAGGGTACGAGCAGTACTTC.

The chain carries TRBV7-9 and TRBJ1-2; TRBD1 matches at 7 bases. Germline V lookup: CDR1 SEHNR, CDR2 FQNEAQ (reference sequence). The CDR3 is made up of 16 amino acids. J was trimmed by 5 bases and V by 4 bases; bases with no gene match: 13. The chain's CDR3 is CASSSPSGTASYGYTF. DNA of the CDR3: TGTGCCAGCAGCTCCCCCTCCGGGACAGCATCATATGGCTACACCTTC.

The CDR3 nucleotides are TGTGCCATCACCCCGACGGGGGAGGTCACTGAAGCTTTCTTT. Protein product: CAITPTGEVTEAFF. V and J are TRBV10-3 and TRBJ1-1, with a weak D call TRBD1 (5 bases). Germline V lookup: CDR1 ENHRY, CDR2 SYGVKD. This CDR3 contains 14 residues. Trimming removed 7 bases from V and 4 bases from J, with 16 bases in between.

The genes are TRBV30 and TRBJ1-5; D not resolved. CDR3 size: 15 residues. Trimming took 0 bases from V and 5 from J, leaving 14 bases between them. CDR1 is GTSNPN and CDR2 is SVGIG in the germline V gene (reference sequence). CDR3 DNA: TGTGCCTGGAGTGTAAAGACTCCGGGCCATCAGCCCCAGCATTTT. This sequence encodes CAWSVKTPGHQPQHF.

This clone is a singleton in its sample. This chain connects TRBV7-9 to TRBJ2-5; TRBD2 aligns across 15 bases. Germline CDR1 reads SEHNR; CDR2 reads FQNEAQ (reference sequence). The CDR3 is 16 residues long. The V and J ends lost 5 bases and 4 bases, in that order; junction bases with no gene match: 5. Here the CDR3 reads CASSEGLAGGPETQYF. The CDR3 bases are TGTGCCAGCAGCGAGGGACTAGCGGGGGGTCCAGAGACCCAGTACTTC.

The rearrangement joins TRBV4-3 to TRBJ2-7; 8 bases align to TRBD1. Germline CDR1 LGHNA, CDR2 YSLEER. CDR3 size: 13 residues. The trim removed 8 bases at V and 7 bases at J, leaving 10 bases unmatched. CDR3 in amino acids: CASSTLQGGEQYF. In DNA form, the CDR3 reads TGCGCCAGCTCCACCCTACAGGGGGGTGAGCAGTACTTC.

This clone was observed a single time. This chain links TRBV6-5 with TRBJ2-1; 10 bases are shared with TRBD2. The germline gives CDR1 MNHEY, CDR2 SVGAGI. This CDR3 spans 15 amino acids. Trimming cost V 6 bases and J 3 bases; bases outside gene matches: 5. In DNA, the CDR3 is TGTGCCAGCAGAGTTAGACTAGCGGGCTACAATGAGCAGTTCTTC. Its translation is CASRVRLAGYNEQFF.